This TCR beta chain derives from a study of lymphopenia after photon versus proton radiotherapy. The ends were cut back, 6 bases at V and 1 base at J, with 16 bases in the middle. This CDR3 is built from 16 residues. CDR1 MNHEY and CDR2 SMNVEV come from the germline V gene (reference sequence). Profiling relied on immunoSEQ multiplex PCR, and the TCRdb table lists in-frame clones only, not all of them. The sample has 70,000 to 95,000 clones; 83% are singletons. The TCR originated in a man aged 60 to 75 with pancreatic cancer. This rearrangement joins TRBV27 to TRBJ1-5; D unclear. This specimen was peripheral blood, taken from a patient treated with proton-based radiotherapy. CDR3 protein: CASSPSPGGSNQPQHF. CDR3 nucleotides: TGTGCCAGCAGCCCCAGCCCGGGAGGGAGCAATCAGCCCCAGCATTTT.